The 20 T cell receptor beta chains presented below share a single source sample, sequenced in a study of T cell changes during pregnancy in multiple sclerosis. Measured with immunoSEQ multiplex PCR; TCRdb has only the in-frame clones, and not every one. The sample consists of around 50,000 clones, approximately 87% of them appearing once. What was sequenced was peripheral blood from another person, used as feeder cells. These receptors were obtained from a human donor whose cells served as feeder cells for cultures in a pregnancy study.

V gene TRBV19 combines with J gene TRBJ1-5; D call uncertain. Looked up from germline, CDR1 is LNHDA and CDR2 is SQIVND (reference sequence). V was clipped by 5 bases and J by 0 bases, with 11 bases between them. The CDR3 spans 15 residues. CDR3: CASSQPVYSNQPQHF. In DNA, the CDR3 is TGTGCCAGTAGTCAGCCAGTCTATAGCAATCAGCCCCAGCATTTT.

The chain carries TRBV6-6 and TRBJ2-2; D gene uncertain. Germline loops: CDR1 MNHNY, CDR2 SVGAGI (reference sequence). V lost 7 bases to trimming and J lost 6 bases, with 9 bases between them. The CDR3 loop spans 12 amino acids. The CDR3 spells CASKGPPGELFF. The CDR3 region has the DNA TGTGCCAGCAAGGGTCCACCCGGGGAGCTGTTTTTT.

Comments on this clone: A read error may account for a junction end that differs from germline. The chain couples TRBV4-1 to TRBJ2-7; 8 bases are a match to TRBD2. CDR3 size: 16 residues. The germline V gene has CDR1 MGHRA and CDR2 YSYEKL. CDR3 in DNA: TGCGCCAGCAGTCAAGCACGGGGGGGTCGGGTCTACGAGCAGTACTTC. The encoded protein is CASSQARGGRVYEQYF.

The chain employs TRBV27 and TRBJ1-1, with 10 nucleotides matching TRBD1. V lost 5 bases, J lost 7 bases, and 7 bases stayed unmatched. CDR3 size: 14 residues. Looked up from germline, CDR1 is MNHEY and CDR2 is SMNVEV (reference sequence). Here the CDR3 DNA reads TGTGCCAGCAGTCTGGGACAGGGGACCGGTGAAGCTTTCTTT. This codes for CASSLGQGTGEAFF.

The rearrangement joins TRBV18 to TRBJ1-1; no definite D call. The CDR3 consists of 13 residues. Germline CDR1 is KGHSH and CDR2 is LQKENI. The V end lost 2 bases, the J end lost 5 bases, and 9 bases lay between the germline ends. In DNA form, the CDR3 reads TGTGCCAGCTCACCAAGGAAAGGGACTGAAGCTTTCTTT. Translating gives CASSPRKGTEAFF.

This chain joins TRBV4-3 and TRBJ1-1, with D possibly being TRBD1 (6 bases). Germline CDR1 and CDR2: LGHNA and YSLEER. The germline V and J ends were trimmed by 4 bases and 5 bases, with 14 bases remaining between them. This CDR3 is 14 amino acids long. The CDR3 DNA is TGCGCCAGCAGCCTACAGGGTCAGGGAACTGAAGCTTTCTTT. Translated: CASSLQGQGTEAFF.

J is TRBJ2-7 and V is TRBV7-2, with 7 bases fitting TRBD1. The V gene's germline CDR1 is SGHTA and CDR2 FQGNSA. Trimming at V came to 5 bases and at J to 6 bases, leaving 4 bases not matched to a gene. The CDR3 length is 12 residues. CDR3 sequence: CASSRDSSEQYF. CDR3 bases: TGTGCCAGCAGCCGGGACAGTTCCGAGCAGTACTTC.

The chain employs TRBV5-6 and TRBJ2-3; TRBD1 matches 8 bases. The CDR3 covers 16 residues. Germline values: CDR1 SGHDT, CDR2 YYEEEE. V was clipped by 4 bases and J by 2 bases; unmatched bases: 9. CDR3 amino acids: CASSRLRTGNTDTQYF. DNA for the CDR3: TGTGCCAGCAGCCGTCTCAGGACAGGGAACACAGATACGCAGTATTTT.

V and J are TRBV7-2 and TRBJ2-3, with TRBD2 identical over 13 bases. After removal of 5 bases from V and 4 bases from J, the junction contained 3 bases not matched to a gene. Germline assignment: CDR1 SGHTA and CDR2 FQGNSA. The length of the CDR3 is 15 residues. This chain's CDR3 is CASSPGLAGADTQYF. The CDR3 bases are TGTGCCAGCAGCCCAGGACTAGCGGGAGCAGATACGCAGTATTTT.

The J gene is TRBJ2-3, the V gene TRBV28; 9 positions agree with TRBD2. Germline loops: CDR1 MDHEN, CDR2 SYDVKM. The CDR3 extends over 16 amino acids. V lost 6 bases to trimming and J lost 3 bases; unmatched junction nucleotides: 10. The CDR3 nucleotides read TGTGCCAGCAGGGCTTCTAGCGGGGTTTTTACAGATACGCAGTATTTT. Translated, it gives CASRASSGVFTDTQYF.

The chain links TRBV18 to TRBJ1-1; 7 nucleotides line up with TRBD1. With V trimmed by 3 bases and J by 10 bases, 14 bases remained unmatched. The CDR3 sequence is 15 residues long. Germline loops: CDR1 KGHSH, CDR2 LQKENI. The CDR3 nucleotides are TGTGCCAGCTCACCGAGGACAGGCGAAGGTATGGGAGCTTTCTTT. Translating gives CASSPRTGEGMGAFF.

This CDR3 is CASSPAGLAGVADTQYF. CDR3 bases: TGTGCCAGCAGCCCTGCGGGACTAGCGGGAGTAGCAGATACGCAGTATTTT. The chain employs TRBV2 and TRBJ2-3; 14 bases line up with TRBD2. This CDR3 comprises 17 residues. Germline V lookup: CDR1 SNHLY, CDR2 FYNNEI. After removal of 6 bases from V and 4 bases from J, the junction contained 9 bases not matched to a gene.

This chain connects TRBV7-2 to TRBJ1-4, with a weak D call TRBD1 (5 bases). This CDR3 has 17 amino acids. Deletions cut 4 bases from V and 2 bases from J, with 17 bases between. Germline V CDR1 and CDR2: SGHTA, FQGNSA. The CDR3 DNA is TGTGCCAGCAGCTCCCGACCCGTGGGGGGGACTAATGAAAAACTGTTTTTT. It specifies CASSSRPVGGTNEKLFF.

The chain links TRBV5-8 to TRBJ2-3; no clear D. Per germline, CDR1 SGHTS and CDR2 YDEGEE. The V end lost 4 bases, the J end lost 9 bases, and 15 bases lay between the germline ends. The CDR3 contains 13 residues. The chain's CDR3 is CASSPDPTATQYF. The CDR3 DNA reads TGTGCCAGCAGCCCCGACCCGACTGCGACGCAGTATTTT.

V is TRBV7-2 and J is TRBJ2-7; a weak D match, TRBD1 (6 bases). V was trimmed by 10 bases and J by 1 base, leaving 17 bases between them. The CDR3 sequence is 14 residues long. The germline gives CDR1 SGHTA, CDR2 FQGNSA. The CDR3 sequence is CATRPGTSSYEQYF. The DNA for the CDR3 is TGTGCCACCCGACCGGGGACATCTTCCTACGAGCAGTACTTC.

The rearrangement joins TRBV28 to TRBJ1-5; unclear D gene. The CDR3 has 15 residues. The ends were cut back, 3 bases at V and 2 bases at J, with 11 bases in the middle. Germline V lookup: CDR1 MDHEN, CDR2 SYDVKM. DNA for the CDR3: TGTGCCAGCAGTTTTGGCGGGATTGGCAATCAGCCCCAGCATTTT. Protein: CASSFGGIGNQPQHF.

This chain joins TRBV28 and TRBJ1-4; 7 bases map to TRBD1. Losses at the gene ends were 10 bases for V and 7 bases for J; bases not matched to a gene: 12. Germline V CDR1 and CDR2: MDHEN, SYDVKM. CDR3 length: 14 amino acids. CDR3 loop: CATGGFGTAEKLFF. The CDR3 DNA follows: TGTGCCACCGGTGGTTTTGGGACAGCTGAAAAACTGTTTTTT.

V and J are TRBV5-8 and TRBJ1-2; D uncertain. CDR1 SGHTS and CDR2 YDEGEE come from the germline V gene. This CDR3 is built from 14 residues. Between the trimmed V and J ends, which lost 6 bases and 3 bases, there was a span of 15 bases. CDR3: CASTPRPLDYGYTF. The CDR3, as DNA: TGTGCCAGCACCCCCCGCCCCCTGGACTATGGCTACACCTTC.

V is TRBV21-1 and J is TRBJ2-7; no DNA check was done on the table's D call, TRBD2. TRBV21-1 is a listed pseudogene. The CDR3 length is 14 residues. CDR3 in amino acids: CASSKGLAVYEQYF. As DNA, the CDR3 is TGTGCCAGCAGCAAAGGCCTAGCGGTTTACGAGCAGTACTTC.

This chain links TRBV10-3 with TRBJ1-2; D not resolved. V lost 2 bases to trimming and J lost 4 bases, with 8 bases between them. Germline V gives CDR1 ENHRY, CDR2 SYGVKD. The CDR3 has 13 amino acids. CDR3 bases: TGTGCCATCAGTGAGACAGAATTCTATGGCTACACCTTC. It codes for CAISETEFYGYTF.